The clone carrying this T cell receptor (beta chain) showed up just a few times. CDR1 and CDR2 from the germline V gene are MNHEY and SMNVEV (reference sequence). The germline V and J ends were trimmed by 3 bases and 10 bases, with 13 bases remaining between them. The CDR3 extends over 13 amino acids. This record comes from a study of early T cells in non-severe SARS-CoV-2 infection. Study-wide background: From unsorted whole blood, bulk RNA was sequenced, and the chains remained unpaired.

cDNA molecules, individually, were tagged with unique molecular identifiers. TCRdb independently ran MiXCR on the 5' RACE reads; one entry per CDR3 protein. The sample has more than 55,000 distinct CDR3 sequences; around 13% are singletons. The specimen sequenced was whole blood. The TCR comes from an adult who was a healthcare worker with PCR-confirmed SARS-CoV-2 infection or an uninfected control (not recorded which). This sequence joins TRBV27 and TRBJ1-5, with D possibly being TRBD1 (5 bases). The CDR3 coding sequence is TGTGCCAGCAGTTTCTCAGGGAACCTACCCCAGCATTTT. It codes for CASSFSGNLPQHF.